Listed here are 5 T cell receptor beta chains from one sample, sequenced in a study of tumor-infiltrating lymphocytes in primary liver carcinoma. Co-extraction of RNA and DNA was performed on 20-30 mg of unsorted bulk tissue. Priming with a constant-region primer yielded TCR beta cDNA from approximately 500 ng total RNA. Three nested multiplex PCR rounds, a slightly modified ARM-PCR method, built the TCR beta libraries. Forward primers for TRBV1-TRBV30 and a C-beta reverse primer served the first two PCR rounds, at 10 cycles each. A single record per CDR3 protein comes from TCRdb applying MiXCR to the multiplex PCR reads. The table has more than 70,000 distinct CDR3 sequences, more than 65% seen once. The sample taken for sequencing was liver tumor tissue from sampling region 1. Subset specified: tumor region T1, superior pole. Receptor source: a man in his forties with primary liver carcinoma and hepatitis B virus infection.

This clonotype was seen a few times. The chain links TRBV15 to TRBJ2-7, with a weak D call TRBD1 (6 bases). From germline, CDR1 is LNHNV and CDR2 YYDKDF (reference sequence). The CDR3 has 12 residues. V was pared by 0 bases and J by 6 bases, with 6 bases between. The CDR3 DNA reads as TGTGCCACCAGCAGAGAAGGGGGCGAGCAGTACTTC. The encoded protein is CATSREGGEQYF.

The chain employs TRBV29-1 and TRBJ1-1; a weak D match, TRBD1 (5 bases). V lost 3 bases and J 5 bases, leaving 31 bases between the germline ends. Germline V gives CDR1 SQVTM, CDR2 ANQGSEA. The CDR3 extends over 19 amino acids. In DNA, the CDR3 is TGCAGCGTTGAGGGGGAGTCCTACTCAGAGGGGCGAAGAAGAACTGAAGCTTTCTTT. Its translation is CSVEGESYSEGRRRTEAFF.

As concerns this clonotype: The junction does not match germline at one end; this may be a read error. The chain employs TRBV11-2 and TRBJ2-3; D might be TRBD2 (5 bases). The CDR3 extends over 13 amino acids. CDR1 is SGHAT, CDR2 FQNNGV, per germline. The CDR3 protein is CTSCLEGTDTQYF. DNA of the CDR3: TGTACCAGCTGCTTAGAGGGCACAGATACGCAGTACTTT. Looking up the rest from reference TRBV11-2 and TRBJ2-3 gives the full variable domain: EAGVAQSPRYKIIEKRQSVAFWCNPISGHATLYWYQQILGQGPKLLIQFQNNGVVDDSQLPKDRFSAERLKGVDSTLKIQPAKLEDSAVYLCTSCLEGTDTQYFGPGTRLTVL.

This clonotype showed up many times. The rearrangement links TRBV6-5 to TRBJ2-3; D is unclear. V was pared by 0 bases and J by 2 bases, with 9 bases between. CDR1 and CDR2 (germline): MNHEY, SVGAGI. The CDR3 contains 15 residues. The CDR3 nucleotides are TGTGCCAGCAGTTACTCTAATCGCGCCACAGATACGCAGTATTTT. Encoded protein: CASSYSNRATDTQYF.

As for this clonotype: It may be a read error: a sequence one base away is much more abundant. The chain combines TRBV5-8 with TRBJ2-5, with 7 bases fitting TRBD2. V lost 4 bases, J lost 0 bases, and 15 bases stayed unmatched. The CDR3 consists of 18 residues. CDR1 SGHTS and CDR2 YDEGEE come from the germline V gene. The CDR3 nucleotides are TGTGCCAGCAGCCTAAGGACTACTAGCGACCCGTACCAAGAGACCCAGTACTTC. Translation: CASSLRTTSDPYQETQYF.